This TCR beta chain appears in the sequencing data of a study of response to subunit inactivated influenza vaccine. Whole-study findings and limits: The authors offered the suggestion that each seasonal influenza vaccination recruits few new T cells.

The table lists this clonotype with a few counts. Its cognate antigen is unknown. TCRdb recomputed calls from the RT-PCR reads with MiXCR, one row per CDR3 protein. The data contain about 800,000 distinct CDR3 sequences, around 20% of them singletons. V shed 0 bases and J shed 9 bases, with 19 bases lying between them. Germline V lookup: CDR1 SGHRS, CDR2 YFSETQ. CDR3 size: 16 residues. This receptor was taken from a man in his forties or fifties who received an inactivated influenza vaccine. The sequenced sample was PBMCs from blood, obtained approximately 5 days after vaccination. The chain carries TRBV5-1 and TRBJ2-1; maybe TRBD2 (5 bases). CDR3 nucleotides: TGCGCCAGCAGCTTGGTGACTACCCGGTCCAACGGTGAGCAGTTCTTC. Translating it yields CASSLVTTRSNGEQFF. Full variable domain (outside the CDR3, taken from reference TRBV5-1 and TRBJ2-1): KAGVTQTPRYLIKTRGQQVTLSCSPISGHRSVSWYQQTPGQGLQFLFEYFSETQRNKGNFPGRFSGRQFSNSRSEMNVSTLELGDSALYLCASSLVTTRSNGEQFFGPGTRLTVL.